The subject of this entry is one T cell receptor (beta chain). The sample is drawn from a study of blood T cell repertoires in COVID-19. The V and J ends lost 6 bases and 2 bases, in that order; junction bases with no gene match: 9. CDR1 is KGHSH, CDR2 LQKENI, per germline. The CDR3 sequence is 16 residues long. Authors' methods: Reference gene primer amplification in the assay estimated nucleated cell counts. Sequencing was performed with immunoSEQ multiplex PCR; in TCRdb, only in-frame clones are kept and a portion is missing. V and J calls plus clone size are reproduced from that table; the DNA served to infer D and trimming. In the table there are roughly 180,000 clones, about nine tenths of which are singletons.

This receptor was obtained from a man aged 70 or older with active or convalescent COVID-19. This sequence joins TRBV18 and TRBJ2-5; 10 nucleotides line up with TRBD1. The sample taken for sequencing was peripheral blood. CDR3 nucleotide sequence: TGTGCCAGCTCCCGGGACAGGGGCCGGGGTCAAGAGACCCAGTACTTC. It codes for CASSRDRGRGQETQYF.